This T cell receptor beta chain comes out of a study of tumor-infiltrating lymphocytes in primary liver carcinoma. Study-level background: Participating patients were men and women between 30 and 69 years old.

Broader study findings: Tumors carried a top-250-clone fraction significantly exceeding that of blood (p = 0.039). Among the pair types, tumor region pairs showed more overlap than tumor-adjacent and tumor-blood pairs.

It was from roughly 20-30 mg of unsorted bulk tissue that RNA and DNA were co-extracted. This clonotype turned up a few times. The antigen is unknown. This CDR3 has 15 residues. V was clipped by 0 bases and J by 5 bases, with 14 bases between them. CDR1 and CDR2 from the germline V gene are SGDLS and YYNGEE. TCR beta cDNA was made from 400 to 600 ng total RNA with a constant-region primer. Investigators got TCR beta libraries out of three nested multiplex PCR rounds, done with slightly modified ARM-PCR. PCR rounds one and two used TRBV1-TRBV30 forward primers with a C-beta reverse primer for approximately 11 cycles each. TCRdb independently ran MiXCR on the multiplex PCR reads; one entry per CDR3 protein. The sample carries 45,000 to 65,000 distinct CDR3 sequences, around 77% recorded once.

This receptor was obtained from a middle-aged man with primary liver carcinoma and hepatitis B virus infection. Sequenced sample: liver tumor tissue from sampling region 5. Subset specified: tumor region T5, tumor centre. The rearrangement uses TRBV9 and TRBJ2-5; tentative D call: TRBD1 (6 bases). Here the CDR3 reads CASSVDGGAGETQYF. CDR3 in DNA: TGTGCCAGCAGCGTAGATGGGGGCGCAGGGGAGACCCAGTACTTC.